These 16 T cell receptor beta chains share one sample of origin, sequenced in a study of blood T cell repertoires in COVID-19. The protocol was immunoSEQ multiplex PCR, while the TCRdb copy is restricted to in-frame clones and leaves out a portion. This sample has about 180,000 clones, with more than 75% found just once. The material sequenced was peripheral blood. The receptors originated from a woman aged 70-85 years with COVID-19, enrolled during active disease.

A single count supports this clone. The genes are TRBV27 and TRBJ1-1; 11 bases agree with TRBD1. Germline V gives CDR1 MNHEY, CDR2 SMNVEV (reference sequence). Germline trimming cut 2 bases from V and 5 bases from J; bases unmatched to any gene: 4. This CDR3 region has 15 residues. CDR3 sequence reads: CASSLGDRGTTEAFF. CDR3 bases: TGTGCCAGCAGTTTAGGGGACAGGGGGACGACTGAAGCTTTCTTT.

This clone has only one observation. The rearrangement links TRBV5-1 to TRBJ1-2; TRBD1 might be the D (5 bases). CDR1 and CDR2 (germline): SGHRS, YFSETQ. V was shortened by 4 bases and J by 0 bases, with 7 bases between the two germline ends. The CDR3 is 13 residues long. CDR3 sequence (DNA): TGCGCCAGCAGCCGACAGACTAACTATGGCTACACCTTC. This sequence encodes CASSRQTNYGYTF.

Remarks on this clone: This same CDR3 is encoded by further DNA sequences in the sample. V gene TRBV7-9 combines with J gene TRBJ2-7, with unresolved D. The germline V and J ends were trimmed by 3 bases and 5 bases, with 5 bases remaining between them. The V gene's germline CDR1 is SEHNR and CDR2 FQNEAQ (reference sequence). The CDR3 loop spans 11 amino acids. The CDR3 DNA reads TGTGCCAGCAGCTTCCGGGACGAGCAGTACTTC. Its protein product is CASSFRDEQYF.

This clone appeared a single time. The chain recombines TRBV7-3 with TRBJ2-6; possibly TRBD2 for D (5 bases). The CDR3 is 15 residues long. The germline gives CDR1 SGHTA, CDR2 FQGTGA. Deletions cut 5 bases from V and 0 bases from J, with 8 bases between. The CDR3 nucleotides are TGTGCCAGCAGCGCTAGCTCCTCTGGGGCCAACGTCCTGACTTTC. It translates to CASSASSSGANVLTF.

This rearrangement joins TRBV10-3 to TRBJ1-2, with 7 bases aligning to TRBD1. Germline V gene sequence: CDR1 ENHRY, CDR2 SYGVKD. After removal of 7 bases from V and 7 bases from J, the junction contained 9 bases not matched to a gene. CDR3 length: 13 residues. The CDR3 is CAITLTGLGGYTF. DNA for the CDR3: TGTGCCATCACCCTGACAGGGTTGGGTGGCTACACCTTC.

Of note for this clone: This CDR3 is also generated by other DNA sequences in the sample. In DNA form, the CDR3 reads TGTGCCAGCAGCACCACAGGGAACTATGGCTACACCTTC. This codes for CASSTTGNYGYTF. The gene calls are TRBV28 and TRBJ1-2, with D possibly being TRBD1 (6 bases). CDR1 is MDHEN and CDR2 is SYDVKM in the germline V gene. CDR3 length: 13 residues. The V end lost 6 bases, the J end lost 2 bases, and 10 bases lay between the germline ends.

The rearrangement uses TRBV28 and TRBJ2-7, with D possibly being TRBD1 (6 bases). Trimming stripped 6 bases from V and 6 bases from J, with 18 bases between. This CDR3 has 14 residues. Germline V gene lookup returns CDR1 MDHEN and CDR2 SYDVKM. CDR3 protein: CASSPPRGGGEQYF. CDR3 sequence (DNA): TGTGCCAGCAGCCCCCCCAGGGGCGGTGGCGAGCAGTACTTC.

CDR3 bases: TGTGCCAGCAGCTTAGGGGTCGGGCAGCCCCAGCATTTT. Translated: CASSLGVGQPQHF. This sequence joins TRBV5-6 and TRBJ1-5; tentative D call: TRBD1 (5 bases). Germline lookup yields CDR1 SGHDT and CDR2 YYEEEE. The V and J ends lost 2 bases and 7 bases respectively, with 10 bases between them. CDR3 length: 13 residues.

The chain uses TRBV29-1 and TRBJ1-4; 7 positions match TRBD1. CDR1 is SQVTM and CDR2 is ANQGSEA in the germline V gene. V lost 4 bases to trimming and J lost 8 bases; unmatched junction nucleotides: 4. The length of the CDR3 is 12 residues. In nucleotides, the CDR3 is TGCAGCGTTGGACAGGGTGACGAAAAACTGTTTTTT. Amino acid sequence: CSVGQGDEKLFF.

This clone was picked up one time. This chain connects TRBV10-1 to TRBJ2-5; 9 nucleotides line up with TRBD2. CDR1 is WNHNN, CDR2 SYGVQD, per germline (reference sequence). Trimming took 7 bases from V and 6 from J; bases not matched to a gene: 15. CDR3 length: 16 residues. CDR3 nucleotide sequence: TGCGCCAGCATCCCCGGGATAGCGGGAGAACACCAGACCCAGTACTTC. Translation: CASIPGIAGEHQTQYF.

This clone was seen only once. The chain employs TRBV12-2 and TRBJ1-3; the DNA was not used to check the table's D call, TRBD1. TRBV12-2 is deemed a pseudogene. The CDR3 spans 16 residues. The CDR3 region is CASRHTDREKGNTIYF. The CDR3 DNA sequence: TGTGCAAGTCGCCATACGGACAGGGAAAAAGGAAACACCATATATTTT.

This chain links TRBV5-1 with TRBJ1-2; TRBD1 agrees at 10 bases. The germline V gene encodes CDR1 SGHRS and CDR2 YFSETQ. With V trimmed by 3 bases and J by 7 bases, 6 bases remained unmatched. The CDR3 sequence is 14 residues long. The CDR3 DNA reads TGCGCCAGCAGCTCTCCGGGACAGGGGCTTGGCTACACCTTC. Translating it yields CASSSPGQGLGYTF.

As regards this clone: Other DNA sequences in this sample translate to the same CDR3. The chain carries TRBV10-3 and TRBJ2-7, with TRBD1 as a possible D gene (6 bases). V was trimmed by 10 bases and J by 7 bases, leaving 11 bases between them. The CDR3 runs to 10 residues. The V gene's germline CDR1 is ENHRY and CDR2 SYGVKD. In nucleotides, the CDR3 is TGTGCCACAGGGGAAGGGGAGCAGTACTTC. This codes for CATGEGEQYF.

The rearrangement joins TRBV29-1 to TRBJ2-5; TRBD2 is a possible D gene (6 bases). CDR1 is SQVTM, CDR2 ANQGSEA, per germline. The CDR3 length is 14 residues. V dropped 4 bases and J dropped 0 bases, with 12 bases sitting between them. CDR3: CSVGSGRYQETQYF. As DNA, the CDR3 is TGCAGCGTTGGGTCAGGGAGGTACCAAGAGACCCAGTACTTC. Full variable domain (missing parts from reference TRBV29-1 and TRBJ2-5): SAVISQKPSRDICQRGTSLTIQCQVDSQVTMMFWYRQQPGQSLTLIATANQGSEATYESGFVIDKFPISRPNLTFSTLTVSNMSPEDSSIYLCSVGSGRYQETQYFGPGTRLLVL.

The chain is built from TRBV27 and TRBJ1-2; D remains ambiguous. Germline CDR1 MNHEY, CDR2 SMNVEV (reference sequence). V gave up 2 bases and J gave up 8 bases, with 15 bases separating them. The CDR3 is 14 amino acids. In nucleotides, the CDR3 is TGTGCCAGCAGTTTAACCCTCGGGGTGGGCGGCTACACCTTC. Protein sequence: CASSLTLGVGGYTF.

The chain combines TRBV5-1 with TRBJ1-4, with D possibly being TRBD1 (6 bases). This CDR3 is built from 15 residues. V was shortened by 0 bases and J by 11 bases, with 17 bases between the two germline ends. The germline V gene encodes CDR1 SGHRS and CDR2 YFSETQ. CDR3 protein: CASSLAAGDAEKLFF. The CDR3 coding sequence is TGCGCCAGCAGCTTGGCCGCAGGGGACGCTGAGAAACTGTTTTTT.